The 10 T cell receptor beta chains listed next were all sequenced from one sample in a study of blood T cell repertoires in COVID-19. Sequencing used immunoSEQ multiplex PCR; TCRdb keeps in-frame clones, though not all of them. The sample includes around 340,000 clones, 86% of them seen just once. The sample comprised peripheral blood. All receptors derive from a woman aged 60-70 years with COVID-19, enrolled during active disease.

The CDR3 is CATPGAVETGELFF. CDR3 nucleotides: TGTGCCACCCCGGGAGCAGTAGAAACCGGGGAGCTGTTTTTT. The rearrangement joins TRBV6-5 to TRBJ2-2; weak D call: TRBD2 (6 bases). This CDR3 has 14 residues. Between the trimmed V and J ends, which lost 10 bases and 5 bases, there was a span of 17 bases. The germline CDR1 and CDR2 sequences are MNHEY and SVGAGI.

V usage is TRBV27 and J usage is TRBJ1-5; a weak D match, TRBD1 (6 bases). The germline V and J ends were trimmed by 5 bases and 3 bases, with 17 bases remaining between them. From germline, CDR1 is MNHEY and CDR2 SMNVEV (reference sequence). The CDR3 totals 16 residues. This CDR3 reads CASSPNEGGLNQPQHF. Here the CDR3 DNA reads TGTGCCAGCAGTCCGAACGAGGGGGGGCTCAATCAGCCCCAGCATTTT.

The V call is TRBV7-8, the J call TRBJ2-3, with D unclear. The germline gives CDR1 SGHVS, CDR2 FQNEAQ. The CDR3 sequence is 12 residues long. Trimming took off 5 bases at V and 6 bases at J, with 9 bases between the two ends. The DNA for the CDR3 is TGTGCCAGCAGCCCTAGTGGGGATACGCAGTATTTT. Translation: CASSPSGDTQYF.

This clone was counted a single time. J is TRBJ1-1 and V is TRBV6-5, with TRBD1 matching 7 bases. V lost 6 bases, J lost 11 bases, and 9 bases stayed unmatched. This CDR3 is built from 12 residues. Germline V gives CDR1 MNHEY, CDR2 SVGAGI. Here the CDR3 reads CASSLDRAIAFF. The CDR3 coding sequence is TGTGCCAGCAGCCTCGACAGGGCTATTGCTTTCTTT.

This clone was counted between two and nine times. V is TRBV9 and J is TRBJ2-7; weak D call: TRBD2 (5 bases). Germline V gene data show CDR1 as SGDLS and CDR2 as YYNGEE. Trimming cost V 2 bases and J 1 base, with 7 bases left between them. The CDR3 contains 13 residues. The CDR3 sequence is CASSVSGSYEQYF. The CDR3 DNA sequence: TGTGCCAGCAGCGTGTCGGGGTCCTACGAGCAGTACTTC.

The chain is built from TRBV9 and TRBJ1-1, with TRBD1 identical over 7 bases. Germline V lookup: CDR1 SGDLS, CDR2 YYNGEE. With 2 bases clipped from V and 5 bases from J, the junction kept 6 bases outside the gene matches. The CDR3 runs 14 residues. As DNA, the CDR3 is TGTGCCAGCAGCGTTACAGGGGCGGGGACTGAAGCTTTCTTT. It codes for CASSVTGAGTEAFF.

V is TRBV5-5 and J is TRBJ2-7; no definite D call. CDR3 length: 13 residues. Germline lookup yields CDR1 SGHKS and CDR2 YYEKEE (reference sequence). The V end was cut by 3 bases, the J end by 3 bases, with 10 bases between. The chain's CDR3 is CASSSTPLYEQYF. CDR3 DNA: TGTGCCAGCAGCTCGACTCCACTCTACGAGCAGTACTTC.

The chain has TRBV24-1 and TRBJ2-3; the D gene is possibly TRBD2 (5 bases). Trimming took off 7 bases at V and 3 bases at J, with 10 bases between the two ends. Per germline, CDR1 KGHDR and CDR2 SFDVKD. The CDR3 covers 13 residues. The CDR3 loop reads CATRKGSTDTQYF. The DNA of the CDR3 is TGTGCCACCAGAAAAGGGAGTACAGATACGCAGTATTTT.

The chain recombines TRBV10-3 with TRBJ1-4; the match to TRBD1 covers 7 bases. The CDR3 runs to 14 residues. CDR1 is ENHRY and CDR2 is SYGVKD in the germline V gene. V shed 8 bases and J 2 bases; nucleotides not matched to a gene: 5. The DNA for the CDR3 is TGTGCCATCGGCCAGGGACAGACTAATGAAAAACTGTTTTTT. Its translation: CAIGQGQTNEKLFF.

The chain's CDR3 is CASSHKGLLTYEQYF. In DNA, the CDR3 is TGTGCCAGCAGCCACAAAGGACTACTGACCTACGAGCAGTACTTC. The V and J genes are TRBV5-4 and TRBJ2-7; possibly TRBD2 for D (6 bases). Germline values: CDR1 SGHNT, CDR2 YYREEE (reference sequence). CDR3 length: 15 amino acids. With 4 bases removed from V and 2 bases from J, the gap between germline ends came to 16 bases.